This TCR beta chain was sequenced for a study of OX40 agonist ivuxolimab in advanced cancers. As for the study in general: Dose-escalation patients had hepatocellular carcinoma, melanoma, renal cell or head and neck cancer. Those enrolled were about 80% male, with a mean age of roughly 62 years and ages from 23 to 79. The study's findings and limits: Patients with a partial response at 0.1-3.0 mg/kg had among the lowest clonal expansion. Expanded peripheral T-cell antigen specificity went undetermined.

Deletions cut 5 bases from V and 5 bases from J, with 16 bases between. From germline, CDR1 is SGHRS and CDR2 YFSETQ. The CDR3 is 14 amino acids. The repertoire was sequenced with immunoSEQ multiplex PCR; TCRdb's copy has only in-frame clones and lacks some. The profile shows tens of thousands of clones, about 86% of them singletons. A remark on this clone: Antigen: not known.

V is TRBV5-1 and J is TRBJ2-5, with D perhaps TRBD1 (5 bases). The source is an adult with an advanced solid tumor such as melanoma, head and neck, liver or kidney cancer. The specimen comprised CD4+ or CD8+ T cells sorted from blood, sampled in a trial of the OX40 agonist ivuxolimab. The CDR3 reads CASSREGVGETQYF. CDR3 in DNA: TGCGCCAGCAGTCGAGAAGGGGTTGGGGAGACCCAGTACTTC.